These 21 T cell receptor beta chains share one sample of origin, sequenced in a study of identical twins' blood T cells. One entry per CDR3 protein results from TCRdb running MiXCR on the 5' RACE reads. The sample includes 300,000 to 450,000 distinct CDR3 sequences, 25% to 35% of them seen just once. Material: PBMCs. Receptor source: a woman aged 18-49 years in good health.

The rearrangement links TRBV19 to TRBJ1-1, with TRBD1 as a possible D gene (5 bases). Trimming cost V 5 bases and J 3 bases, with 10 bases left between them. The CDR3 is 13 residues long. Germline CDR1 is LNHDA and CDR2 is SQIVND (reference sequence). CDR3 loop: CASSPGPYTEAFF. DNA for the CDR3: TGTGCCAGTAGTCCAGGGCCCTACACTGAAGCTTTCTTT. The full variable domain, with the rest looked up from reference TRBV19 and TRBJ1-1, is DGGITQSPKYLFRKEGQNVTLSCEQNLNHDAMYWYRQDPGQGLRLIYYSQIVNDFQKGDIAEGYSVSREKKESFPLTVTSAQKNPTAFYLCASSPGPYTEAFFGQGTRLTVV.

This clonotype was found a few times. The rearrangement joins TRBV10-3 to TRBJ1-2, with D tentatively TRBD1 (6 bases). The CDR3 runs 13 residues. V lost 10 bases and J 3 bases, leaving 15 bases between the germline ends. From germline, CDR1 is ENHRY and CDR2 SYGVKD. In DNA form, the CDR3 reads TGTGCCACCGCTACAGGGTTGGACTATGGCTACACCTTC. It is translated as CATATGLDYGYTF.

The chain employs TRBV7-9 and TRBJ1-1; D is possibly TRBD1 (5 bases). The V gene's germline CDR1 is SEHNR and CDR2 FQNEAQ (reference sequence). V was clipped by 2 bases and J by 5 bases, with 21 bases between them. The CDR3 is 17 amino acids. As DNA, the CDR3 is TGTGCCAGCAGCTTAAGGGACGGAGCTCTAGGTAGGACTGAAGCTTTCTTT. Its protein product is CASSLRDGALGRTEAFF.

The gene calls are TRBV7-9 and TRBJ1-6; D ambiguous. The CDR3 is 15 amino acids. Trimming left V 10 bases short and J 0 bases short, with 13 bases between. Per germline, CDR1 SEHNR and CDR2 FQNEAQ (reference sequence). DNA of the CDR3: TGTGCCACCTCCGTGGTTAGCTCCTATAATTCACCCCTCCACTTT. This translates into CATSVVSSYNSPLHF.

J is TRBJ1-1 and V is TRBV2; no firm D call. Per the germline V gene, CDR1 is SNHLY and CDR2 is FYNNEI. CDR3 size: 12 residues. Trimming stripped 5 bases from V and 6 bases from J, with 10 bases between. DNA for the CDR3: TGTGCCAGCAGTTACACCGACCCTGAAGCTTTCTTT. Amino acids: CASSYTDPEAFF.

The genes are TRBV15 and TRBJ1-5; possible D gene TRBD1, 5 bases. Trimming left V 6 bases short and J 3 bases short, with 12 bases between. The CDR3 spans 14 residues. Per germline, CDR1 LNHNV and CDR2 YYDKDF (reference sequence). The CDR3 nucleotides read TGTGCCACCAGTACTTGGGGCCCCAATCAGCCCCAGCATTTT. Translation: CATSTWGPNQPQHF.

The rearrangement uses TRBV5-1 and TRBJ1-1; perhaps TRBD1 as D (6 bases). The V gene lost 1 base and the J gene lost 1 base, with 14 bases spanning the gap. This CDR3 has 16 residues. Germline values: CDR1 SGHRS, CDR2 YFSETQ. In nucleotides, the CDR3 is TGCGCCAGCAGCTTGCCAGGGGCGGCGGGGAACACTGAAGCTTTCTTT. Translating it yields CASSLPGAAGNTEAFF.

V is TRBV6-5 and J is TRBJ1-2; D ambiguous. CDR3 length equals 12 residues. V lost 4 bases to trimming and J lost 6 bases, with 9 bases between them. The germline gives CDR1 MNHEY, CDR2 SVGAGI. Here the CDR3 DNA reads TGTGCCAGCAGTTCCTACGGCGATGGCTACACCTTC. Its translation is CASSSYGDGYTF.

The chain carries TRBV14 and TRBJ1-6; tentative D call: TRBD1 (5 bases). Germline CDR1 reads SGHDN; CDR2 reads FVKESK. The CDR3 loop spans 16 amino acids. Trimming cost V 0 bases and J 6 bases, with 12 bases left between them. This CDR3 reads CASSQEFRAGNSPLHF. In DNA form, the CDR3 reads TGTGCCAGCAGCCAAGAGTTCAGGGCCGGTAATTCACCCCTCCACTTT.

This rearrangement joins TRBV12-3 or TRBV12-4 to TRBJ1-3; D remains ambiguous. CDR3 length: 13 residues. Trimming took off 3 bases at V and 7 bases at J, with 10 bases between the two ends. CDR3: CASSFGGLNTIYF. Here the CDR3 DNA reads TGTGCCAGCAGTTTCGGAGGTCTGAACACCATATATTTT.

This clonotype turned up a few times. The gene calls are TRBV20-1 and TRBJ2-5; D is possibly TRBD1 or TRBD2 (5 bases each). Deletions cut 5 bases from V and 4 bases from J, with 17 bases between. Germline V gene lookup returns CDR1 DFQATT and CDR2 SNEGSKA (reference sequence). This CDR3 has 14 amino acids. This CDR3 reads CSAGLQGSGETQYF. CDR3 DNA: TGCAGTGCTGGACTCCAGGGATCGGGAGAGACCCAGTACTTC.

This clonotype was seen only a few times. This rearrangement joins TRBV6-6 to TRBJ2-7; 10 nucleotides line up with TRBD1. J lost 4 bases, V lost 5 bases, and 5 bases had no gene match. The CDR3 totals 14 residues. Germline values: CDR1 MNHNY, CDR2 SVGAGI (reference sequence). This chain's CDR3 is CASSDGTGAYEQYF. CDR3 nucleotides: TGTGCCAGCAGTGACGGGACAGGGGCGTACGAGCAGTACTTC.

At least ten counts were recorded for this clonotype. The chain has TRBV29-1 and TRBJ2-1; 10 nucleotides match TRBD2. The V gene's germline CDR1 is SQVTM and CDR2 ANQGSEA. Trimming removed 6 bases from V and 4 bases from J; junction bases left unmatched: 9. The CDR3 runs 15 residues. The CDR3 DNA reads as TGCAGCGTCCGACCTAGCGGGAGTGGGTACAATGAGCAGTTCTTC. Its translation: CSVRPSGSGYNEQFF.

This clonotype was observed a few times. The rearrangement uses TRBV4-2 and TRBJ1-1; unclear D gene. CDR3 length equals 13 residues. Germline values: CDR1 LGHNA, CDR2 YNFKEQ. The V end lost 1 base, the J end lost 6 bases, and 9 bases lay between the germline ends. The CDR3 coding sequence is TGTGCCAGCAGCCAAGCGGCGGCGGCTGAAGCTTTCTTT. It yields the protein CASSQAAAAEAFF.

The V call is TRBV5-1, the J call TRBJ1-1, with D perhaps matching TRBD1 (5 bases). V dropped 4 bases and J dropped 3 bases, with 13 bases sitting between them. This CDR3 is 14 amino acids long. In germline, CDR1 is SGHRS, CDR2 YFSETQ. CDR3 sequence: CASSRGDADTEAFF. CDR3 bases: TGCGCCAGCAGCCGAGGGGACGCCGACACTGAAGCTTTCTTT.

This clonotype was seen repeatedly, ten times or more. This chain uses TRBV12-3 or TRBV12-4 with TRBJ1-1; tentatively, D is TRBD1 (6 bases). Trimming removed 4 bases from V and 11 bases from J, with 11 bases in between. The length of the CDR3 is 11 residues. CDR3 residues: CASSSLRGAFF. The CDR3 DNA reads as TGTGCCAGCAGTTCCCTCAGGGGTGCTTTCTTT.

In DNA form, the CDR3 reads TGTGCCAGCAGCTTAACCTCCGGGAAAGGTGAGCAGTTCTTC. Protein product: CASSLTSGKGEQFF. The chain carries TRBV7-2 and TRBJ2-1; tentatively, D is TRBD2 (5 bases). The CDR3 spans 14 residues. V shed 2 bases and J shed 9 bases, with 14 bases lying between them. The V gene's germline CDR1 is SGHTA and CDR2 FQGNSA. Looking up the rest from reference TRBV7-2 and TRBJ2-1 gives the full variable domain: GAGVSQSPSNKVTEKGKDVELRCDPISGHTALYWYRQSLGQGLEFLIYFQGNSAPDKSGLPSDRFSAERTGGSVSTLTIQRTQQEDSAVYLCASSLTSGKGEQFFGPGTRLTVL.

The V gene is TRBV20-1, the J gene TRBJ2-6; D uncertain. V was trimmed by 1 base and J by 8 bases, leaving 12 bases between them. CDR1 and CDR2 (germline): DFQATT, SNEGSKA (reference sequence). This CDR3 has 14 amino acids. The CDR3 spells CSARGSAMTNVLTF. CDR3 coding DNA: TGCAGTGCTAGAGGGTCGGCGATGACCAACGTCCTGACTTTC.

The CDR3 DNA is TGCAGCGTTGAAACAGGGGGAGACGGCTACACCTTC. This translates into CSVETGGDGYTF. This chain connects TRBV29-1 to TRBJ1-2; 8 bases match TRBD1. The V gene's germline CDR1 is SQVTM and CDR2 ANQGSEA. V lost 2 bases and J lost 8; bases outside the gene matches: 4. There are 12 residues in the CDR3.

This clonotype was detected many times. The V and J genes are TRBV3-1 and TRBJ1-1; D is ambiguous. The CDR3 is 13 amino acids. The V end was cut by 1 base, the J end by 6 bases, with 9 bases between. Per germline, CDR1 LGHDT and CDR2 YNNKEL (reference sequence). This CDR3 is CASSQVAGSEAFF. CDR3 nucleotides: TGTGCCAGCAGCCAAGTAGCAGGCTCTGAAGCTTTCTTT.

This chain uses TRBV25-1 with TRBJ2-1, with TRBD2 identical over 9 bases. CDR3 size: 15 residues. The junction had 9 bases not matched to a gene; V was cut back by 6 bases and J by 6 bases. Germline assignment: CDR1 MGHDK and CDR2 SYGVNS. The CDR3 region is CASRPPGLATNEQFF. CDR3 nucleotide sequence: TGTGCCAGCAGGCCACCGGGACTAGCTACCAATGAGCAGTTCTTC.